The T cell receptor beta chain described here comes from a study of OX40 agonist ivuxolimab in advanced cancers. Study-level background: Treatment of patients was with ivuxolimab, an agonistic anti-OX40 (CD134) antibody. Mean age approximately 66 years, range roughly 20 to 85; approximately 80% male. Three patients got partial responses; one had hepatocellular carcinoma and two had cutaneous melanoma. Study observations and caveats: Normalized expansion of T-cell clones was also low for some nonresponders.

To note about this clone: What it recognizes is unknown.

CDR1 and CDR2 from the germline V gene are SGHDT and YYEEEE. V lost 2 bases to trimming and J lost 4 bases, with 19 bases between them. The CDR3 length is 17 residues. Libraries were prepared by immunoSEQ multiplex PCR; TCRdb keeps only in-frame clonotypes and omits some of them. The sample has tens of thousands of clones, about 92% seen once; the top ten hold about 3%. Sequences were derived from CD4+ or CD8+ T cells sorted from blood, sampled in a trial of the OX40 agonist ivuxolimab. The chain combines TRBV5-6 with TRBJ2-1; D is perhaps TRBD1 (7 bases). This receptor was taken from an adult with an advanced solid tumor such as melanoma, head and neck, liver or kidney cancer. CDR3 residues: CASSLFGGGLFYNEQFF. Here the CDR3 DNA reads TGTGCCAGCAGCTTATTTGGAGGGGGCCTATTTTACAATGAGCAGTTCTTC.